This T cell receptor beta chain was sequenced during a study of cytomegalovirus exposure and HLA in healthy donors. General study findings and limits: Reports showed the classifier diagnosing cytomegalovirus status with high specificity and sensitivity.

Both 60 Vbeta primers and 13 Jbeta primers went into the PCR. The protocol was immunoSEQ multiplex PCR, while the TCRdb copy is restricted to in-frame clones and leaves out a portion. This sample carries 200,000 to 300,000 clones, roughly 86% of them seen once, and the ten largest clones take 1.5% to 2.5%. About this clone: What it binds is unknown.

The germline V gene encodes CDR1 SGHTA and CDR2 FQGTGA. V shed 2 bases and J shed 3 bases, with 6 bases lying between them. CDR3 length: 13 amino acids. This rearrangement joins TRBV7-3 to TRBJ2-3; D is unclear. The material sequenced was PBMCs. The clonotype was recovered from a woman in her thirties or forties in good health and CMV-seropositive. The CDR3 sequence is CASSLSITDTQYF. The CDR3 coding sequence is TGTGCCAGCAGCTTATCTATTACAGATACGCAGTATTTT.